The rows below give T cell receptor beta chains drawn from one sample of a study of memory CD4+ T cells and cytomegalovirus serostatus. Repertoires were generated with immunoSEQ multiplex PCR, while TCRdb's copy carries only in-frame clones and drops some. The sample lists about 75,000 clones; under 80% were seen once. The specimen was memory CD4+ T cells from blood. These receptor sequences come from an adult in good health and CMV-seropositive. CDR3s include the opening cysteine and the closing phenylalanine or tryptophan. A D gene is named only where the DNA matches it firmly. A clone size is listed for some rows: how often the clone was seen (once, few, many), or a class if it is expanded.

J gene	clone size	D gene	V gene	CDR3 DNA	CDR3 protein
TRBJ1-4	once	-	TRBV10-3	TGTGCCACCGCCCCGGGACAACTTAATGAAAAACTGTTTTTT	CATAPGQLNEKLFF
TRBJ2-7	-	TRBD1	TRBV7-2	TGTGCCAGCAGCTCCTGGACAGGGGAGCAGTACTTC	CASSSWTGEQYF
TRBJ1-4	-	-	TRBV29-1	TGCAGCGGTGGGGAAACTAATGAAAAACTGTTTTTT	CSGGETNEKLFF
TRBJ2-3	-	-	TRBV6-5	TGTGCCAGCAGGGACCAGACAGATACGCAGTATTTT	CASRDQTDTQYF
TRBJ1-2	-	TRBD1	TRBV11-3	TGTGCCAGCAGCTGGACAGGGTTGGGCGGCTACACCTTC	CASSWTGLGGYTF
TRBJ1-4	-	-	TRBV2	TGTGCCAGCAATGGGGCGGGTGAAAAACTGTTTTTT	CASNGAGEKLFF
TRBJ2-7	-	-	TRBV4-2	TGTGCCAGCAGCCAAGATCAAATAGCGGTTTACGAGCAGTACTTC	CASSQDQIAVYEQYF
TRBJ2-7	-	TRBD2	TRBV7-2	TGTGCCAGCAGCTTTGGCGGGGGCTCCTACGAGCAGTACTTC	CASSFGGGSYEQYF
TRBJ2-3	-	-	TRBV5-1	TGCGCCAGCAGCTTGGGAGGCCGCCCTAGCACAGATACGCAGTATTTT	CASSLGGRPSTDTQYF
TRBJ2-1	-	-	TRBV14	TGTGCCAGCAGCCAAGATAGGGCTCGGAGCAAATGGCAGTTCTTC	CASSQDRARSKWQFF
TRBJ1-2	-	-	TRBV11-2	TGTGCCAGCAGCTTATATAGGGTTTCGGATGGCTACACCTTC	CASSLYRVSDGYTF
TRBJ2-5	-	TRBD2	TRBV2	TGTGCCAGCAGTGGTACTAGCGGAACGCTCCAAGAGACCCAGTACTTC	CASSGTSGTLQETQYF
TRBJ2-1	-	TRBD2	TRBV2	TGTGCCAGCAGTGTGCGTCTAGCGGGAATAGGGCAGTTCTTC	CASSVRLAGIGQFF
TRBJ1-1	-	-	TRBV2	TGTGCCAGCATTTGGGGGGCGGACACTGAAGCTTTCTTT	CASIWGADTEAFF
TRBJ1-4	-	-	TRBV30	TGTGCCTCTGATGATAATGAAAAACTGTTTTTT	CASDDNEKLFF
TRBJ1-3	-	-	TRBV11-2	TGTGCCAGCAGCTTAGCAGGGTTCTCTGGAAACACCATATATTTT	CASSLAGFSGNTIYF
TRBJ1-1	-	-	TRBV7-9	TGTGCCAGCAGCTTAACTAACACTGAAGCTTTCTTT	CASSLTNTEAFF
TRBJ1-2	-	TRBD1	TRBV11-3	TGTGCCAGCAGCTTAGGGACGGGACAGGGCTACTCCAACTATGGCTACACCTTC	CASSLGTGQGYSNYGYTF
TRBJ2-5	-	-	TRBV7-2	TGTGCCAGCAGCCCCTCAGGGGTTACGGAGACCCAGTACTTC	CASSPSGVTETQYF
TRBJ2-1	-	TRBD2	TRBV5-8	TGTGCCAGCAGCTCCTCCGGCCGACTAGCGGGGTACAATGAGCAGTTCTTC	CASSSSGRLAGYNEQFF
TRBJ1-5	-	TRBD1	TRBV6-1	TGTGCCAGTATGGTAACAGGGGGCCAGGATCAGCCCCAGCATTTT	CASMVTGGQDQPQHF
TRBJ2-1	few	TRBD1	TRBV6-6	TGTGCCAGCATCCTACAGGGGATCGGGAATGAGCAGTTCTTC	CASILQGIGNEQFF
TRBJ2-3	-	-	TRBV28	TGTGCCAGCAGTGCCGGACAGTCTGATCAGTATTTT	CASSAGQSDQYF
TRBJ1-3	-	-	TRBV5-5	TGTGCCAGCAGCTTGGTGGCCGGGAGCTCTGGAAACACCATATATTTT	CASSLVAGSSGNTIYF
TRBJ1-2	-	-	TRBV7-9	TGTGCCAGCAGCTTAGATACGGTCTATGGCTACACCTTC	CASSLDTVYGYTF
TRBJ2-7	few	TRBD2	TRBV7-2	TGTGCCAGCAGTTTCAGGACTAGCTCCTACGAGCAGTACTTC	CASSFRTSSYEQYF
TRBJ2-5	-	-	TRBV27	TGTGCCAGCGGAGGTACCCTGACGGAGACCCAGTACTTC	CASGGTLTETQYF
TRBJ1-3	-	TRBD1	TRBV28	TGTGCCAGCATTGGGGGACAGAGAAGGCCCATATATTTT	CASIGGQRRPIYF
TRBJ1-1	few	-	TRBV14	TGTGCCAGCAGGCGCGGGGGGACCACTGAAGCTTTCTTT	CASRRGGTTEAFF
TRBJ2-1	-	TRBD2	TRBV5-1	TGCGCCAGCAGCCTCGGGACTAGCGGCTACAATGAGCAGTTCTTC	CASSLGTSGYNEQFF
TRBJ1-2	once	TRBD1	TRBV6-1	TGTGCCAGCAGTGAGGACAGGGGAGGCTACACCTTC	CASSEDRGGYTF
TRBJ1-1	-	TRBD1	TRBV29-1	TGCAGCGTTGTAATCGTGAGGTGGGACAGGGAAACTGAAGCTTTCTTT	CSVVIVRWDRETEAFF
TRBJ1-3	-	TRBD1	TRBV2	TGTGCCAGCAGTGTCCGGGACAGGGGGGACACCATATATTTT	CASSVRDRGDTIYF
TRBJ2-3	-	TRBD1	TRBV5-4	TGTGCCAGCAGCTTAACCGGGACAGGGGGCTCAGATACGCAGTATTTT	CASSLTGTGGSDTQYF
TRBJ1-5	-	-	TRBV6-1	TGTGCCAGCAGTGGTACAGCTAGTTATAGCAATCAGCCCCAGCATTTT	CASSGTASYSNQPQHF
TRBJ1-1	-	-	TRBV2	TGTGCCACTCGGAGGGAGATGAACACTGAAGCTTTCTTT	CATRREMNTEAFF
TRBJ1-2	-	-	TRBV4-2	TGTGCCAGCAGCCAAGAGCTGGGGCAGGTCTATGGCTACACCTTC	CASSQELGQVYGYTF
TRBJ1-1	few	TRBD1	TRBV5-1	TGCGCCAGCAGCACATCCAGGGGGCAAACTGAAGCTTTCTTT	CASSTSRGQTEAFF
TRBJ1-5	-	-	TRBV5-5	TGTGCCAGCAGCCTAACCGGGATGGAGCCCCAGCATTTT	CASSLTGMEPQHF
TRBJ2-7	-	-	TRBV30	TGTGCCTGGAGAGGGAGCTCCAGCGAGCAGTACTTC	CAWRGSSSEQYF
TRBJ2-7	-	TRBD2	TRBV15	TGTGCCACCAGACCGATGGGAGGACTAGGCGCGTACGAGCAGTACTTC	CATRPMGGLGAYEQYF
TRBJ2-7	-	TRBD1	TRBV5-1	TGCGCCAGCAGCTTGGAGACAGGGGAACCCTACGAGCAGTACTTC	CASSLETGEPYEQYF
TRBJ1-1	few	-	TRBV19	TGTGCCAGTAGCCGGGGGGGAGGGTTGAATGAAGCTTTCTTT	CASSRGGGLNEAFF
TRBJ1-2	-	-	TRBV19	TGTGCCAGTAGTATCGGACGGGCCTATGGCTACACCTTC	CASSIGRAYGYTF
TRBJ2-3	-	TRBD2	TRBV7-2	TGTGCCAGCAGCCCTAATAGCGGGGGCACAGATACGCAGTATTTT	CASSPNSGGTDTQYF
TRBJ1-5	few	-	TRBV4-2	TGTGCCAGCAGCCCCGACAGAAATCAGCCCCAGCATTTT	CASSPDRNQPQHF
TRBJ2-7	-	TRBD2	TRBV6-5	TGTGCCAGCAGTCTAGCGGGGAGCTCCTACGAGCAGTACTTC	CASSLAGSSYEQYF
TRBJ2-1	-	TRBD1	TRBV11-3	TGTGCCAGCAGCTCGCCCGGGACAGCGAGGGTGAATGAGCAGTTCTTC	CASSSPGTARVNEQFF
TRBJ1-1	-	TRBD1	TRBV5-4	TGTGCCAGCAGCTTGGAGGGGACAGGGAGGCAAGGCACTGAAGCTTTCTTT	CASSLEGTGRQGTEAFF
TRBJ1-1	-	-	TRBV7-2	TGTGCCAGCAGCCGAGCTCGACAGGAAGCTTTCTTT	CASSRARQEAFF
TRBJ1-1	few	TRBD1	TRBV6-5	TGTGCCAGCAGTTACCTCTCGGGGACAGGAGGCACTGAAGCTTTCTTT	CASSYLSGTGGTEAFF
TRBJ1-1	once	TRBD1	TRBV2	TGTGCCAGCAGTGGAGGGGAGGGGGCTGGGAACACTGAAGCTTTCTTT	CASSGGEGAGNTEAFF
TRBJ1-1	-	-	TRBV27	TGTGCCAGCAGAAGTCGGAGAAACACTGAAGCTTTCTTT	CASRSRRNTEAFF
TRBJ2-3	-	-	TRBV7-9	TGTGCCAGCAGCTTAGTATGGAGTTCAGATACGCAGTATTTT	CASSLVWSSDTQYF